This TCR beta chain was observed in a study of blood T cell repertoires in COVID-19. TCRdb's copy holds only in-frame clones and misses some; the assay was immunoSEQ multiplex PCR. The table lists roughly 250,000 clones, about nine tenths of them singletons. This CDR3 region has 16 residues. Germline V CDR1 and CDR2: KGHDR, SFDVKD. V was trimmed by 5 bases and J by 4 bases, leaving 19 bases between them. V and J are TRBV24-1 and TRBJ1-1; D perhaps matches TRBD1 (6 bases). The TCR comes from a man in his fifties or sixties who had been exposed to COVID-19. Sample: PBMCs or T cells enriched from blood (not recorded which). The CDR3 DNA follows: TGTGCCACCAGTGGCTCACAGGGACAAGGTGGCACTGAAGCTTTCTTT. Its translation is CATSGSQGQGGTEAFF.